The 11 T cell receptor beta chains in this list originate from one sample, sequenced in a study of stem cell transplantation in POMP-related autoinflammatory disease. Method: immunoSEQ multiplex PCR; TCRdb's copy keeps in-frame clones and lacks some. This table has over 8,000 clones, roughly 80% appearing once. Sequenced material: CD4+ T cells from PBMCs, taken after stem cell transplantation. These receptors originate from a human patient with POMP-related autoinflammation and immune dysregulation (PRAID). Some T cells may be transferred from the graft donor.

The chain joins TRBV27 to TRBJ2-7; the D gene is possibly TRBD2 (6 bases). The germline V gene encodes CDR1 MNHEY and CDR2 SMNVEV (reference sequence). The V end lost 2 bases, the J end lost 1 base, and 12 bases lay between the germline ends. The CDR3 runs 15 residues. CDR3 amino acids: CASSLAGRRSYEQYF. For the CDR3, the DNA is TGTGCCAGCAGTTTAGCGGGGCGCAGATCCTACGAGCAGTACTTC.

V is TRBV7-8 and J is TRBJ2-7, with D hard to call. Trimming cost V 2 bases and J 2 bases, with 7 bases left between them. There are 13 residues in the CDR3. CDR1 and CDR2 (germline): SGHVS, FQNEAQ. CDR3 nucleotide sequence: TGTGCCAGCAGCTTAAAGTACACCTACGAGCAGTACTTC. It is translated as CASSLKYTYEQYF.

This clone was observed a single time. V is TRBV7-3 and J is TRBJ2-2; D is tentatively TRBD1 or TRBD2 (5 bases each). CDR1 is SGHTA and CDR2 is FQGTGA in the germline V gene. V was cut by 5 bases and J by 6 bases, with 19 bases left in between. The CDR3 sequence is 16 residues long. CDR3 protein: CASSPPWDGAAGELFF. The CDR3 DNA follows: TGTGCCAGCAGCCCGCCCTGGGACGGCGCCGCCGGGGAGCTGTTTTTT.

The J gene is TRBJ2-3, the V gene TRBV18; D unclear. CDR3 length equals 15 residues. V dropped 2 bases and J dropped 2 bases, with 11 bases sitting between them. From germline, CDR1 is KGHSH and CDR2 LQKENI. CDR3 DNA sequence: TGTGCCAGCTCACCAATCAGGATTTCCACAGATACGCAGTATTTT. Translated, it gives CASSPIRISTDTQYF.

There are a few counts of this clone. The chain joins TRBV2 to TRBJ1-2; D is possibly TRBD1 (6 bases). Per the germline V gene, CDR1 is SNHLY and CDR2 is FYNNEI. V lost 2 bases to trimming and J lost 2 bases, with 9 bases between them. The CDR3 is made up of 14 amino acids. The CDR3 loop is CASSERQGNYGYTF. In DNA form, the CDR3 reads TGTGCCAGCAGTGAACGTCAGGGGAACTATGGCTACACCTTC.

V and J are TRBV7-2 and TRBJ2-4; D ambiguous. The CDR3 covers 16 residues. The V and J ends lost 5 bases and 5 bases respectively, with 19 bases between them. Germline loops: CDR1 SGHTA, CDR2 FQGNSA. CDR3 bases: TGTGCCAGCAGCCCCCATTGGTGGGGTTCGGAAAACATTCAGTACTTC. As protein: CASSPHWWGSENIQYF.

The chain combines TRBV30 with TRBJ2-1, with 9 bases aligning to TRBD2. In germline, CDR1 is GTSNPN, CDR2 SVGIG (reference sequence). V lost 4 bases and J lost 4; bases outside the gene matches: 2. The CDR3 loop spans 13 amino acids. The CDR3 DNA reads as TGTGCCTGGAATAGCGGGAGTTACAATGAGCAGTTCTTC. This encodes CAWNSGSYNEQFF.

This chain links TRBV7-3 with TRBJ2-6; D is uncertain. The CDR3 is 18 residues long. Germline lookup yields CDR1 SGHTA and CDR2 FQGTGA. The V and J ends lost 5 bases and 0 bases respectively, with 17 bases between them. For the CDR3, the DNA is TGTGCCAGCAGCGGACGGGCCCTGGGCAGCTCTGGGGCCAACGTCCTGACTTTC. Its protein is CASSGRALGSSGANVLTF.

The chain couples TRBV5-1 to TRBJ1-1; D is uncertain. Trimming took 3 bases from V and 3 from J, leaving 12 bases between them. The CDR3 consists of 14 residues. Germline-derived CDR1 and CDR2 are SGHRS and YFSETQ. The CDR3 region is CASSSLVGDTEAFF. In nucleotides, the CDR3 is TGCGCCAGCAGCTCGTTAGTTGGGGACACTGAAGCTTTCTTT.

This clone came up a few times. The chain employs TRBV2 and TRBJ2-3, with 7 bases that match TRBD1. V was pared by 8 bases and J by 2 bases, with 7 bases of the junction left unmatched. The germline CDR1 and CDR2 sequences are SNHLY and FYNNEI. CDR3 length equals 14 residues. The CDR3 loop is CASLRQGHTDTQYF. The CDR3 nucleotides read TGTGCCAGCTTAAGACAGGGCCACACAGATACGCAGTATTTT.

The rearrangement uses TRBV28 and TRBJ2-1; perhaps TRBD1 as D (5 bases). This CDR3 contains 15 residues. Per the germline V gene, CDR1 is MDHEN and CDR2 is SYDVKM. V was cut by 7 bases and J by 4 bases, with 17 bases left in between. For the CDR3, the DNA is TGTGCCAGCACCGGGCGGACACCTTTGTACAATGAGCAGTTCTTC. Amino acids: CASTGRTPLYNEQFF.